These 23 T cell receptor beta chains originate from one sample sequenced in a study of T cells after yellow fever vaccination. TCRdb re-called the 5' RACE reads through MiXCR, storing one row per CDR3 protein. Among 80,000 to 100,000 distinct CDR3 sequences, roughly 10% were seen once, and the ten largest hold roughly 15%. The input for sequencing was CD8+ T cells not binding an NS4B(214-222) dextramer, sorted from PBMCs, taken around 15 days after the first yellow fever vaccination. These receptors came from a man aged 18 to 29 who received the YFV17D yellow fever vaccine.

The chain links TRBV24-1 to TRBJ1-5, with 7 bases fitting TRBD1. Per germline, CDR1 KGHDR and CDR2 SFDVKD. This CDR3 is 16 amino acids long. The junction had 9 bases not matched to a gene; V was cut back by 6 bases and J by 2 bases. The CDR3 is CATSPPHRGRNQPQHF. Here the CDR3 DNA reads TGTGCCACCAGTCCCCCTCACAGGGGACGCAATCAGCCCCAGCATTTT.

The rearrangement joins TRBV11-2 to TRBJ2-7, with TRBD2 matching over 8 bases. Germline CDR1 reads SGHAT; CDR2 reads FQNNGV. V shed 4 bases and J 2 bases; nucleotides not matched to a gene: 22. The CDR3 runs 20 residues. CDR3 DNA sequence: TGTGCCAGCAGCTCTGATGTGGAGCCGGGGGGGGGGACGCATCCCTACGAGCAGTACTTC. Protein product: CASSSDVEPGGGTHPYEQYF.

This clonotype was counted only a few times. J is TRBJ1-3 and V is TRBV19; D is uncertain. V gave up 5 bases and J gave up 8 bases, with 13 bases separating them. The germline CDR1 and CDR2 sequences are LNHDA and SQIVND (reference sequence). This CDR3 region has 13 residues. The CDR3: CASSARSSDTIYF. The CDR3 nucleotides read TGTGCCAGTAGTGCGAGGTCGTCGGACACCATATATTTT.

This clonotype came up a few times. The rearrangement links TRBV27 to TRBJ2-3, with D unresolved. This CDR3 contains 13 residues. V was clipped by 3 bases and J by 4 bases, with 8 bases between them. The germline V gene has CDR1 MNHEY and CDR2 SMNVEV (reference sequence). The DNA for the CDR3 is TGTGCCAGCAGTTTGGCCATCCCAGATACGCAGTATTTT. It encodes CASSLAIPDTQYF.

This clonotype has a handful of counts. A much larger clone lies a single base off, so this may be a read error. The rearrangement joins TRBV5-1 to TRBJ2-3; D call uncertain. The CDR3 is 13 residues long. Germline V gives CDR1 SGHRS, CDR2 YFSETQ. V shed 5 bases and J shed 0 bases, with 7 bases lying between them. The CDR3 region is CASRTDSTDTQYF. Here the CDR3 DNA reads TGCGCCAGCAGGACGGACAGCACAGATACGCAGTATTTT.

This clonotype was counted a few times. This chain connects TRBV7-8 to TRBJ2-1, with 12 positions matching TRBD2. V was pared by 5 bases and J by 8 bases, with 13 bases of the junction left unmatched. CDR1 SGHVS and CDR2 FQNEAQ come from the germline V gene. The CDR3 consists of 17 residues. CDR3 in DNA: TGTGCCAGCAGCCAGATGTCTAGCGGGGGGGCGAGGGATGAGCAGTTCTTC. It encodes CASSQMSSGGARDEQFF.

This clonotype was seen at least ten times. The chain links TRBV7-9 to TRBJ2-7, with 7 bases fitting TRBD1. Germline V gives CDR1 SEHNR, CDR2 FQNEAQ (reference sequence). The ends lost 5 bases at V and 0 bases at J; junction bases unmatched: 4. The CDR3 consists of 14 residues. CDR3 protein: CASSGTGASYEQYF. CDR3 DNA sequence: TGTGCCAGCAGCGGAACAGGGGCCTCCTACGAGCAGTACTTC. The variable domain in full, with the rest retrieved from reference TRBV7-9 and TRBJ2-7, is DTGVSQNPRHKITKRGQNVTFRCDPISEHNRLYWYRQTLGQGPEFLTYFQNEAQLEKSRLLSDRFSAERPKGSFSTLEIQRTEQGDSAMYLCASSGTGASYEQYFGPGTRLTVT.

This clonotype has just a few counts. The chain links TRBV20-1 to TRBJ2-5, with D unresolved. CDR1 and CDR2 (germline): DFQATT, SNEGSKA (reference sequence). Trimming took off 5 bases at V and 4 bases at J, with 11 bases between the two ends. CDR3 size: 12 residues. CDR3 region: CSAWALGETQYF. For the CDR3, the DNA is TGCAGTGCTTGGGCCCTGGGAGAGACCCAGTACTTC.

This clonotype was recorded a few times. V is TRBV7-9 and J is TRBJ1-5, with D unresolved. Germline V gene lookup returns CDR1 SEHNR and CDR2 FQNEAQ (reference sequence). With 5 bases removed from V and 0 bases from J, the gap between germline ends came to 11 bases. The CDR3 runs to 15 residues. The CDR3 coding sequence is TGTGCCAGCAGCGATGACACACATAGCAATCAGCCCCAGCATTTT. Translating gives CASSDDTHSNQPQHF.

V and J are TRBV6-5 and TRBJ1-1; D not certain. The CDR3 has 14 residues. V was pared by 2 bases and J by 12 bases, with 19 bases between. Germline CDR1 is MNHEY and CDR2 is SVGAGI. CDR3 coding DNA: TGTGCCAGCAGTTACCTCTCCGGCAGCGCTGAGACTTTCTTT. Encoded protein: CASSYLSGSAETFF.

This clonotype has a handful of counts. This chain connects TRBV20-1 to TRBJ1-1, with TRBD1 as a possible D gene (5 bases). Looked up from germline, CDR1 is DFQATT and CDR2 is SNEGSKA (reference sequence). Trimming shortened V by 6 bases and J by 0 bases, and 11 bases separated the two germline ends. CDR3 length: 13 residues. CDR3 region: CSAFTGVNTEAFF. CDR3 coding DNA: TGCAGTGCATTTACAGGTGTGAACACTGAAGCTTTCTTT.

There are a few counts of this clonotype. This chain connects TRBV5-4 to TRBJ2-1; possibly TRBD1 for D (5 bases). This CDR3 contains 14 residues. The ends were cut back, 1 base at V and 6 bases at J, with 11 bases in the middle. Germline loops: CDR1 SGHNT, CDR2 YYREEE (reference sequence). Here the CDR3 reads CASSLSAGINEQFF. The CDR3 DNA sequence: TGTGCCAGCAGCTTGAGCGCAGGGATCAATGAGCAGTTCTTC.

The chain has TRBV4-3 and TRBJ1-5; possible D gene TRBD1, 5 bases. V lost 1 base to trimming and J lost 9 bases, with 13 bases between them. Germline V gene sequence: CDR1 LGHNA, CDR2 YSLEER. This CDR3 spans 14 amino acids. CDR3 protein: CASSQGAGTGPQHF. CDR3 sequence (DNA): TGCGCCAGCAGCCAAGGGGCTGGGACGGGGCCCCAGCATTTT.

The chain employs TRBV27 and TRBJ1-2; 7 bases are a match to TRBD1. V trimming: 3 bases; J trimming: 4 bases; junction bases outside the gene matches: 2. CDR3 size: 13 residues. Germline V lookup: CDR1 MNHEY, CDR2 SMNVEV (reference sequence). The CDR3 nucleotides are TGTGCCAGCAGTTTTGGGACAGCCTATGGCTACACCTTC. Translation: CASSFGTAYGYTF.

Written as DNA, the CDR3 is TGTGCCAGCACTCTAGACGGTCGCAGTGGGACCCAGTACTTC. It translates to CASTLDGRSGTQYF. The chain recombines TRBV25-1 with TRBJ2-5; D not certain. CDR3 length: 14 amino acids. The V and J ends lost 7 bases and 7 bases respectively, with 19 bases between them. The germline CDR1 and CDR2 sequences are MGHDK and SYGVNS. The complete variable domain, with remaining parts taken from reference TRBV25-1 and TRBJ2-5, reads EADIYQTPRYLVIGTGKKITLECSQTMGHDKMYWYQQDPGMELHLIHYSYGVNSTEKGDLSSESTVSRIRTEHFPLTLESARPSHTSQYLCASTLDGRSGTQYFGPGTRLLVL.

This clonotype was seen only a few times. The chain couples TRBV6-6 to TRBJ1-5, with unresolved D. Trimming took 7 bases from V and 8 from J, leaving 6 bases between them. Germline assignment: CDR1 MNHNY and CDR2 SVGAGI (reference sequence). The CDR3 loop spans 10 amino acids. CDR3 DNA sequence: TGTGCCAGCAACATAGAGCCCCAGCATTTT. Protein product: CASNIEPQHF.

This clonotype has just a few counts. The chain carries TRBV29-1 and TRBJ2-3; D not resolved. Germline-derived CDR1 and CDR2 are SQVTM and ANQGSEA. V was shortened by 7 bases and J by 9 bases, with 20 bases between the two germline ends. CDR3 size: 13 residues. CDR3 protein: CSAKSLSKDTQYF. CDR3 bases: TGCAGCGCCAAGAGTCTTTCGAAGGACACGCAGTATTTT.

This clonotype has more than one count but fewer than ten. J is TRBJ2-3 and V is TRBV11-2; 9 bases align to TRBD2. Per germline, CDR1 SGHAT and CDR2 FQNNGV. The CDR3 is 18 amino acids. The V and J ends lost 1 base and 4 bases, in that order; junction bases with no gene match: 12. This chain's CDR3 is CASSLVVGPAGGADTQYF. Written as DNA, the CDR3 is TGTGCCAGCAGCTTAGTTGTCGGGCCAGCGGGGGGCGCAGATACGCAGTATTTT.

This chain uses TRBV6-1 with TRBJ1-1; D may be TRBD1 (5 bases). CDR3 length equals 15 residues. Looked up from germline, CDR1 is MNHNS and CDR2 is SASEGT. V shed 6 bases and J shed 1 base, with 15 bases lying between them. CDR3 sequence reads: CASSDLRGTNTEAFF. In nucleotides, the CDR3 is TGTGCCAGCAGCGATTTACGTGGGACGAACACTGAAGCTTTCTTT.

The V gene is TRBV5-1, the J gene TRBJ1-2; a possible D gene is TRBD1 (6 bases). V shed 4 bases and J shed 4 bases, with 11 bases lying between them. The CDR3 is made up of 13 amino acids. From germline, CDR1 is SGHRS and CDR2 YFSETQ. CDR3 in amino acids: CASSLTGLYGYTF. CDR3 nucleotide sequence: TGCGCCAGCAGCCTGACAGGCCTCTATGGCTACACCTTC. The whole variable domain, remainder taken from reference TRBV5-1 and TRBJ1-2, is KAGVTQTPRYLIKTRGQQVTLSCSPISGHRSVSWYQQTPGQGLQFLFEYFSETQRNKGNFPGRFSGRQFSNSRSEMNVSTLELGDSALYLCASSLTGLYGYTFGSGTRLTVV.

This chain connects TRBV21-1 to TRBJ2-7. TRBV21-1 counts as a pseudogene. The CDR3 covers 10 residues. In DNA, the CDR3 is TGTGCCAGCGACCGAAACGAGCAGTACTTC. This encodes CASDRNEQYF.

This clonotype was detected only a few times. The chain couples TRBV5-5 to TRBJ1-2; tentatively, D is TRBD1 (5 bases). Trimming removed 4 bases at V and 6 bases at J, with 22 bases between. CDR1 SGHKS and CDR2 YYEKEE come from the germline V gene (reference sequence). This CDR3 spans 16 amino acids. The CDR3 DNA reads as TGTGCCAGCAGCACTTGGGTATCGGCAGGGAATGATGGCTACACCTTC. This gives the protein CASSTWVSAGNDGYTF. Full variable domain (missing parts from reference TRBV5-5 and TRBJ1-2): DAGVTQSPTHLIKTRGQQVTLRCSPISGHKSVSWYQQVLGQGPQFIFQYYEKEERGRGNFPDRFSARQFPNYSSELNVNALLLGDSALYLCASSTWVSAGNDGYTFGSGTRLTVV.

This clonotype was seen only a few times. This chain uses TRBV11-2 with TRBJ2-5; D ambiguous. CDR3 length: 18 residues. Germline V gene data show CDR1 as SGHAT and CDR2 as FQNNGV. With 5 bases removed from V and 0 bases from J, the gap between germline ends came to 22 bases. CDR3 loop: CASSPGDWEKGDQETQYF. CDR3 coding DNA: TGTGCCAGCAGCCCAGGAGACTGGGAAAAGGGCGACCAAGAGACCCAGTACTTC.